This TCR beta chain was observed in a study of blood T cell repertoires in COVID-19. Overall study: Sites across the United States, Italy and Spain contributed samples from acute and convalescent COVID-19. PBMCs, B-cell-depleted T cells, or T cells provided the cDNA or gDNA that made up the material.

As processed by the authors: Reference gene primer amplification gave estimated nucleated cell counts. Some clones are missing from TCRdb's copy, which holds only in-frame ones; the method was immunoSEQ multiplex PCR. The V and J calls and clone size were taken over from that table, and D and trimming were inferred from the DNA. The data contain fewer than 55,000 clones, roughly 84% of them seen just once; the ten biggest clones take up roughly 1.5%. This clone appeared a single time. The ends were cut back, 1 base at V and 8 bases at J, with 14 bases in the middle. Germline lookup yields CDR1 SGHVS and CDR2 FQNEAQ. CDR3 size: 14 residues.

Material: peripheral blood. The TCR originated in a man aged 50 to 60 with acute or convalescent COVID-19. This sequence joins TRBV7-8 and TRBJ1-2; D possibly corresponds to TRBD1 (5 bases). This chain's CDR3 is CASSLDSAGRGYTF. The DNA for the CDR3 is TGTGCCAGCAGCTTAGATTCGGCAGGGCGCGGCTACACCTTC.